One sample yielded the 27 T cell receptor beta chains listed below, sequenced in a study of cytomegalovirus exposure and HLA in healthy donors. The PCR used 60 Vbeta and 13 Jbeta primers. Clones were sequenced by immunoSEQ multiplex PCR, and TCRdb holds only the in-frame ones, with some missing. The sample holds roughly 120,000 clones, 80% seen once. The sequenced material came from PBMCs. These receptors originate from a male donor in good health and CMV-seronegative.

J is TRBJ2-7 and V is TRBV4-1, with D maybe TRBD2 (5 bases). V lost 0 bases and J lost 4, with 16 bases in between. This CDR3 comprises 16 residues. Germline V lookup: CDR1 MGHRA, CDR2 YSYEKL. The CDR3 region is CASSQDMRATVYEQYF. In DNA form, the CDR3 reads TGCGCCAGCAGCCAAGATATGAGGGCAACAGTTTACGAGCAGTACTTC.

Points on this clone: A read error may account for a junction end that differs from germline. This sequence joins TRBV5-6 and TRBJ2-1; D may be TRBD2 (6 bases). Germline V gene sequence: CDR1 SGHDT, CDR2 YYEEEE. The CDR3 runs to 13 residues. This CDR3 is CASSLDYLNEQFF. The CDR3 DNA sequence: TGTGCCAGCAGTTTGGACTATCTCAATGAGCAGTTCTTC.

The gene calls are TRBV7-2 and TRBJ1-5; 7 nucleotides agree with TRBD1. Losses at the gene ends were 2 bases for V and 3 bases for J; bases not matched to a gene: 4. The CDR3 has 15 amino acids. Germline-derived CDR1 and CDR2 are SGHTA and FQGNSA. The CDR3 is CASSLTDRPNQPQHF. For the CDR3, the DNA is TGTGCCAGCAGCTTAACGGACAGGCCCAATCAGCCCCAGCATTTT. The whole variable domain, remainder taken from reference TRBV7-2 and TRBJ1-5, is GAGVSQSPSNKVTEKGKDVELRCDPISGHTALYWYRQSLGQGLEFLIYFQGNSAPDKSGLPSDRFSAERTGGSVSTLTIQRTQQEDSAVYLCASSLTDRPNQPQHFGDGTRLSIL.

This chain uses TRBV4-3 with TRBJ2-2; TRBD1 matches at 7 bases. Germline CDR1 is LGHNA and CDR2 is YSLEER. V gave up 1 base and J gave up 1 base; unmatched junction bases: 6. The CDR3 has 17 amino acids. The CDR3 here is CASSQGAGTENTGELFF. The CDR3 region has the DNA TGCGCCAGCAGCCAAGGAGCCGGGACAGAGAACACCGGGGAGCTGTTTTTT.

The V gene is TRBV6-1, the J gene TRBJ2-7; 9 nucleotides match TRBD1. V lost 5 bases and J lost 1; bases outside the gene matches: 6. The germline V gene encodes CDR1 MNHNS and CDR2 SASEGT. This CDR3 is built from 15 residues. The CDR3 DNA reads as TGTGCCAGCAGTCCGTCAGGGACAGGGTCCTACGAGCAGTACTTC. As protein: CASSPSGTGSYEQYF.

The V and J genes are TRBV19 and TRBJ1-6; D gene uncertain. Germline CDR1 is LNHDA and CDR2 is SQIVND (reference sequence). The CDR3 loop spans 16 amino acids. The V gene lost 8 bases and the J gene lost 2 bases, with 16 bases spanning the gap. The CDR3 reads CASRNTAAAYNSPLHF. CDR3 bases: TGTGCCAGTCGGAATACAGCGGCGGCCTATAATTCACCCCTCCACTTT.

The V call is TRBV11-3, the J call TRBJ2-1; TRBD2 matches 15 bases. This CDR3 is built from 16 residues. Per the germline V gene, CDR1 is SGHNT and CDR2 is YENEEA. Trimming at V came to 5 bases and at J to 9 bases, leaving 8 bases not matched to a gene. The CDR3 nucleotides read TGTGCCAGCAGCCCAGGACTAGCGGGAGGGTACGGTGAGCAGTTCTTC. Translation gives CASSPGLAGGYGEQFF.

The rearrangement uses TRBV30 and TRBJ1-1, with 7 bases fitting TRBD1. Looked up from germline, CDR1 is GTSNPN and CDR2 is SVGIG (reference sequence). With 8 bases clipped from V and 1 base from J, the junction kept 4 bases outside the gene matches. This CDR3 contains 12 residues. The chain's CDR3 is CAGDRSNTEAFF. The CDR3 DNA reads TGTGCCGGGGACAGATCGAACACTGAAGCTTTCTTT.

A few counts support this clone. The chain links TRBV7-2 to TRBJ1-1; D is unresolved. V was cut by 5 bases and J by 4 bases, with 11 bases left in between. The CDR3 has 13 amino acids. The V gene's germline CDR1 is SGHTA and CDR2 FQGNSA. CDR3: CASSPQAGTEAFF. CDR3 sequence (DNA): TGTGCCAGCAGCCCCCAAGCGGGCACTGAAGCTTTCTTT.

The genes are TRBV2 and TRBJ2-7, with D possibly matching TRBD1 (5 bases). The CDR3 is 14 residues long. V was shortened by 5 bases and J by 5 bases, with 16 bases between the two germline ends. Germline-derived CDR1 and CDR2 are SNHLY and FYNNEI. CDR3 sequence: CASSRVFRGNEQYF. Written as DNA, the CDR3 is TGTGCCAGCAGTAGGGTTTTTAGGGGAAACGAGCAGTACTTC.

The genes are TRBV28 and TRBJ2-2; 8 nucleotides agree with TRBD1. Germline V gene data show CDR1 as MDHEN and CDR2 as SYDVKM. There are 15 residues in the CDR3. V lost 6 bases and J lost 7; bases outside the gene matches: 10. The CDR3 region has the DNA TGTGCCAGCAGCCCAAGGACAGGGCGTCACGGGGAGCTGTTTTTT. This gives the protein CASSPRTGRHGELFF.

The chain joins TRBV15 to TRBJ2-2, with D possibly TRBD1 on 7 matching bases. The CDR3 is 14 residues long. Looked up from germline, CDR1 is LNHNV and CDR2 is YYDKDF (reference sequence). Trimming took 4 bases from V and 4 from J, leaving 10 bases between them. CDR3: CATSTGGFTGELFF. CDR3 nucleotides: TGTGCCACCAGCACAGGGGGGTTCACCGGGGAGCTGTTTTTT. Complete variable domain (other parts from reference TRBV15 and TRBJ2-2): DAMVIQNPRYQVTQFGKPVTLSCSQTLNHNVMYWYQQKSSQAPKLLFHYYDKDFNNEADTPDNFQSRRPNTSFCFLDIRSPGLGDTAMYLCATSTGGFTGELFFGEGSRLTVL.

This clone is a singleton in its sample. This chain connects TRBV5-6 to TRBJ1-2; D not certain. There are 13 residues in the CDR3. Trimming removed 0 bases from V and 2 bases from J, with 5 bases in between. The V gene's germline CDR1 is SGHDT and CDR2 YYEEEE. CDR3 nucleotides: TGTGCCAGCAGCTTGGTCCTGAACTATGGCTACACCTTC. Translated, it gives CASSLVLNYGYTF.

The chain has TRBV5-6 and TRBJ2-2; 8 bases fit TRBD1. Germline CDR1 and CDR2: SGHDT and YYEEEE. The ends lost 4 bases at V and 7 bases at J; junction bases unmatched: 15. The CDR3 contains 17 residues. This CDR3 is CASSGRPSGGEFGELFF. CDR3 DNA sequence: TGTGCCAGCAGCGGCCGTCCCTCAGGGGGCGAGTTCGGGGAGCTGTTTTTT.

The chain carries TRBV5-1 and TRBJ2-1, with 7 bases that match TRBD2. The CDR3 length is 15 residues. V was pared by 0 bases and J by 4 bases, with 4 bases of the junction left unmatched. Germline CDR1 reads SGHRS; CDR2 reads YFSETQ. The CDR3 region is CASSLDGEGYNEQFF. The CDR3 nucleotides are TGCGCCAGCAGCTTGGATGGGGAGGGGTACAATGAGCAGTTCTTC.

This sequence joins TRBV11-1 and TRBJ1-2, with 10 bases aligning to TRBD1. This CDR3 region has 14 residues. V was clipped by 3 bases and J by 7 bases; unmatched bases: 5. The germline CDR1 and CDR2 sequences are SGHAT and FQDESV (reference sequence). CDR3 in DNA: TGTGCCAGCAGCTTTTCTGGGACAGGGGTTGGCTACACCTTC. This sequence encodes CASSFSGTGVGYTF.

The chain recombines TRBV11-2 with TRBJ1-2; 8 bases are a match to TRBD1. The V gene's germline CDR1 is SGHAT and CDR2 FQNNGV. V shed 5 bases and J 0 bases; nucleotides not matched to a gene: 11. This CDR3 has 17 amino acids. CDR3 in amino acids: CASSIEGTGRSNYGYTF. CDR3 DNA: TGTGCCAGCAGCATTGAGGGGACAGGACGATCTAACTATGGCTACACCTTC.

The gene calls are TRBV30 and TRBJ1-2; TRBD1 is a possible D gene (6 bases). V dropped 5 bases and J dropped 2 bases, with 9 bases sitting between them. The CDR3 extends over 12 amino acids. Germline V gives CDR1 GTSNPN, CDR2 SVGIG (reference sequence). This chain's CDR3 is CAWLTGNYGYTF. CDR3 DNA sequence: TGTGCCTGGTTAACAGGGAACTATGGCTACACCTTC.

CDR3 in DNA: TGCGCCAGCAGCCCCTTAGGACAGGGGGCGCAAGAGACCCAGTACTTC. Residues: CASSPLGQGAQETQYF. The gene calls are TRBV4-3 and TRBJ2-5; 11 nucleotides agree with TRBD1. The CDR3 is 16 amino acids. V gave up 4 bases and J gave up 2 bases; unmatched junction bases: 6. Germline CDR1 reads LGHNA; CDR2 reads YSLEER.

Turning to this clone: The junction departs from the called germline gene at one end, perhaps through a read error. Different DNA sequences within this sample yield the same CDR3. The chain joins TRBV9 to TRBJ1-3; D might be TRBD1 (6 bases). The V gene's germline CDR1 is SGDLS and CDR2 YYNGEE. The CDR3 is 19 amino acids. The CDR3 here is CASSVGGTGTTSYGNTIYF. As DNA, the CDR3 is TGTGCCAGCAGCGTAGGGGGAACAGGGACAACCTCTTATGGAAACACCATATACTTT.

This chain connects TRBV5-1 to TRBJ2-5, with 7 positions matching TRBD1. After removal of 1 base from V and 2 bases from J, the junction contained 2 bases not matched to a gene. From germline, CDR1 is SGHRS and CDR2 YFSETQ. This CDR3 has 14 residues. This CDR3 is CASSLTGVQETQYF. CDR3 DNA sequence: TGCGCCAGCAGCTTGACAGGGGTACAAGAGACCCAGTACTTC.

The rearrangement joins TRBV30 to TRBJ1-3; the match to TRBD1 covers 7 bases. Trimming removed 3 bases from V and 2 bases from J; junction bases left unmatched: 7. This CDR3 contains 15 residues. Per germline, CDR1 GTSNPN and CDR2 SVGIG (reference sequence). The CDR3 loop is CAWSSAGTAGNTIYF. The CDR3 coding sequence is TGTGCCTGGAGCTCGGCCGGGACAGCTGGAAACACCATATATTTT.

Comment on this clone: This same CDR3 is encoded by further DNA sequences in the sample. The chain employs TRBV7-9 and TRBJ1-2; D might be TRBD1 (5 bases). The CDR3 has 13 residues. CDR1 is SEHNR, CDR2 FQNEAQ, per germline (reference sequence). The germline V and J ends were trimmed by 4 bases and 5 bases, with 11 bases remaining between them. In nucleotides, the CDR3 is TGTGCCAGCAGCTCGACAGCTAGTTATGGCTACACCTTC. Amino acids: CASSSTASYGYTF. Together with reference TRBV7-9 and TRBJ1-2, the CDR3 gives the full variable domain: DTGVSQNPRHKITKRGQNVTFRCDPISEHNRLYWYRQTLGQGPEFLTYFQNEAQLEKSRLLSDRFSAERPKGSFSTLEIQRTEQGDSAMYLCASSSTASYGYTFGSGTRLTVV.

The sample holds a few counts of this clone. The chain carries TRBV7-2 and TRBJ1-2; D remains unclear. Deletions cut 1 base from V and 0 bases from J, with 15 bases between. The CDR3 has 17 amino acids. Germline V gene lookup returns CDR1 SGHTA and CDR2 FQGNSA. CDR3 region: CASSLDLWRKSNYGYTF. The DNA for the CDR3 is TGTGCCAGCAGCTTAGATTTGTGGAGGAAATCTAACTATGGCTACACCTTC.

This chain connects TRBV4-2 to TRBJ1-1, with D possibly being TRBD1 (6 bases). Per the germline V gene, CDR1 is LGHNA and CDR2 is YNFKEQ. Trimming took 0 bases from V and 0 from J, leaving 17 bases between them. The CDR3 has 18 amino acids. The CDR3 region is CASSQDRTAQVMNTEAFF. The CDR3 DNA reads TGTGCCAGCAGCCAAGATAGGACAGCACAAGTCATGAACACTGAAGCTTTCTTT.

This clone was found a few times. V gene TRBV7-2 combines with J gene TRBJ1-2; 10 positions agree with TRBD1. Germline lookup yields CDR1 SGHTA and CDR2 FQGNSA. V shed 5 bases and J 3 bases; nucleotides not matched to a gene: 6. This CDR3 has 15 residues. CDR3 region: CASSKSTGGYYGYTF. CDR3 in DNA: TGTGCCAGCAGCAAGTCGACAGGGGGCTACTATGGCTACACCTTC.

This chain joins TRBV6-6 and TRBJ2-6, with D unclear. The CDR3 extends over 16 amino acids. Germline-derived CDR1 and CDR2 are MNHNY and SVGAGI (reference sequence). V lost 2 bases to trimming and J lost 4 bases, with 12 bases between them. DNA of the CDR3: TGTGCCAGCAGTTACCCTCGCCAGCGAGGGGCCAACGTCCTGACTTTC. Translation: CASSYPRQRGANVLTF.